One and the same sample provided the 29 T cell receptor beta chains below, sequenced in a study of Graves' ophthalmopathy and Graves' hyperthyroidism. TCR beta CDR3 amplification used RNA transcripts. HTBI primers primed a first-round RT-PCR, and a second-round multiplex PCR followed. Using its own MiXCR run on the multiplex PCR reads, TCRdb lists one record per CDR3 protein. The data contain around 1.1 million distinct CDR3 sequences, about 38% of them singletons. The sequencing input was peripheral blood or thyroid tissue (not recorded which). The receptor source for this set is an adult man with Graves' hyperthyroidism.

J is TRBJ2-2 and V is TRBV19; 10 nucleotides align to TRBD1. The CDR3 runs to 16 residues. Germline-derived CDR1 and CDR2 are LNHDA and SQIVND (reference sequence). After removal of 3 bases from V and 6 bases from J, the junction contained 7 bases not matched to a gene. CDR3 nucleotides: TGTGCCAGTAGTATTCTCGGACAGGGGGTCCCCGGGGAGCTGTTTTTT. It is translated as CASSILGQGVPGELFF.

The chain carries TRBV7-9 and TRBJ2-6; D may match TRBD1 or TRBD2 (6 bases each). Germline CDR1 reads SEHNR; CDR2 reads FQNEAQ (reference sequence). V gave up 5 bases and J gave up 3 bases, with 14 bases separating them. The CDR3 is 16 residues long. The CDR3: CASSRQGGFGANVLTF. The DNA of the CDR3 is TGTGCCAGCAGCCGCCAAGGGGGGTTTGGGGCCAACGTCCTGACTTTC.

CDR3 nucleotide sequence: TGCGCCAGCAGCGGGGGGGGGAAAGCTTTCTTT. Its protein product is CASSGGGKAFF. The chain carries TRBV4-3 and TRBJ1-1; D is possibly TRBD1 (5 bases). The V gene's germline CDR1 is LGHNA and CDR2 YSLEER. V lost 5 bases and J lost 9, with 10 bases in between. This CDR3 comprises 11 residues.

The chain recombines TRBV6-5 with TRBJ2-6; D remains unclear. CDR1 is MNHEY and CDR2 is SVGAGI in the germline V gene. Trimming pared 6 bases from V and 12 bases from J, leaving 6 bases between. CDR3 length equals 10 residues. The CDR3: CASRRTVLTF. CDR3 nucleotide sequence: TGTGCCAGCAGACGGACCGTCCTGACTTTC.

This clonotype was observed a few times. This chain uses TRBV2 with TRBJ2-2; possible D gene TRBD2, 6 bases. Germline V gene lookup returns CDR1 SNHLY and CDR2 FYNNEI. The CDR3 contains 12 residues. The V end was cut by 11 bases, the J end by 7 bases, with 14 bases between. The CDR3 coding sequence is TGTGCCTGGCCGCGGGATATCGGGGAGCTGTTTTTT. Amino acid sequence: CAWPRDIGELFF.

This clonotype was observed a single time. The conserved phenylalanine or tryptophan normally closing the CDR3 is absent here, so this likely arose from a read error. This chain uses TRBV25-1 with TRBJ1-2; perhaps TRBD1 as D (6 bases). The V end lost 3 bases, the J end lost 8 bases, and 7 bases lay between the germline ends. Germline V gene data show CDR1 as MGHDK and CDR2 as SYGVNS. The CDR3 contains 11 residues. The CDR3: CASSDRGGYTL. In DNA, the CDR3 is TGTGCCAGCAGTGACAGGGGCGGCTACACCCTC.

The chain has TRBV6-5 and TRBJ2-7; D remains unclear. This CDR3 comprises 11 residues. Trimming took 7 bases from V and 3 from J, leaving 7 bases between them. In germline, CDR1 is MNHEY, CDR2 SVGAGI. CDR3 nucleotides: TGTGCCAGCAACGTGGTCTACGAGCAGTACTTC. It is translated as CASNVVYEQYF.

This chain uses TRBV29-1 with TRBJ2-5; D is unclear. The germline V gene has CDR1 SQVTM and CDR2 ANQGSEA. CDR3 size: 8 residues. The V and J ends lost 8 bases and 5 bases respectively, with 3 bases between them. The DNA of the CDR3 is TGCAGCTTCGAGACCCAGTACTTC. Translating it yields CSFETQYF.

The V gene is TRBV20-1, the J gene TRBJ1-2; D is unclear. This CDR3 contains 12 residues. Germline assignment: CDR1 DFQATT and CDR2 SNEGSKA (reference sequence). The V and J ends lost 6 bases and 3 bases respectively, with 11 bases between them. CDR3 bases: TGCAGTGCCCAGACCGGGGACTATGGCTACACCTTC. It yields the protein CSAQTGDYGYTF.

In its sample, this clonotype was seen a few times. The J gene is TRBJ2-2, the V gene TRBV5-1; tentatively, D is TRBD2 (5 bases). Germline lookup yields CDR1 SGHRS and CDR2 YFSETQ. This CDR3 has 14 amino acids. The V and J ends lost 9 bases and 5 bases respectively, with 17 bases between them. The CDR3 spells CATRQETGTGELFF. Written as DNA, the CDR3 is TGCGCCACCCGGCAGGAGACGGGGACCGGGGAGCTGTTTTTT.

This clonotype was counted a few times. At one of its ends the junction is not consistent with the germline gene, which may arise from a read error. This rearrangement joins TRBV6-6 to TRBJ2-7; D is perhaps TRBD2 (6 bases). Germline CDR1 and CDR2: MNHNY and SVGAGI (reference sequence). The CDR3 is 12 amino acids. CDR3 sequence (DNA): TGTGCCGGCAGTCCAGGGAGGTACGAGCAGTACTTC. This gives the protein CAGSPGRYEQYF.

This clonotype was detected many times. V is TRBV20-1 and J is TRBJ2-7; possibly TRBD2 for D (5 bases). The CDR3 contains 13 residues. The V gene's germline CDR1 is DFQATT and CDR2 SNEGSKA (reference sequence). V was trimmed by 5 bases and J by 2 bases, leaving 13 bases between them. CDR3 in DNA: TGCAGTGCTCCCCCTAGCAGAACCTACGAGCAGTACTTC. It codes for CSAPPSRTYEQYF.

The chain employs TRBV7-2 and TRBJ2-7; D ambiguous. Between the trimmed V and J ends, which lost 0 bases and 5 bases, there was a span of 11 bases. The CDR3 is 14 amino acids. Per germline, CDR1 SGHTA and CDR2 FQGNSA. This chain's CDR3 is CASSLATASHEQYF. CDR3 DNA: TGTGCCAGCAGCTTAGCCACGGCGTCCCACGAGCAGTACTTC.

This clonotype showed up just once. It may be a read error: a sequence one base away is much more abundant. The chain employs TRBV7-3 and TRBJ2-7; 10 bases line up with TRBD2. V was pared by 5 bases and J by 3 bases, with 7 bases of the junction left unmatched. In germline, CDR1 is SGHTA, CDR2 FQGTGA. The CDR3 runs 15 residues. The CDR3 is CASSRGASGSYEQYF. The DNA of the CDR3 is TGTGCCAGCAGCCGAGGGGCTAGCGGGAGCTACGAGCAGTACTTC.

V is TRBV7-9 and J is TRBJ2-6; D ambiguous. V dropped 5 bases and J dropped 4 bases, with 9 bases sitting between them. Germline loops: CDR1 SEHNR, CDR2 FQNEAQ (reference sequence). This CDR3 comprises 14 residues. CDR3 sequence (DNA): TGTGCCAGCAGCGCAACCCAGGGGGCCAACGTCCTGACTTTC. As protein: CASSATQGANVLTF.

This clonotype was detected a few times. The rearrangement joins TRBV29-1 to TRBJ1-1; D remains unclear. This CDR3 region has 12 residues. From germline, CDR1 is SQVTM and CDR2 ANQGSEA. V lost 1 base to trimming and J lost 14 bases, with 17 bases between them. In nucleotides, the CDR3 is TGCAGCGTTGAAGGGTTAACGAATGAGCAGTTCTTT. Encoded protein: CSVEGLTNEQFF. The variable domain in full, with the rest retrieved from reference TRBV29-1 and TRBJ1-1, is SAVISQKPSRDICQRGTSLTIQCQVDSQVTMMFWYRQQPGQSLTLIATANQGSEATYESGFVIDKFPISRPNLTFSTLTVSNMSPEDSSIYLCSVEGLTNEQFFGQGTRLTVV.

At least ten counts were recorded for this clonotype. The CDR3 coding sequence is TGTGCCAGCAGCTACCGAATAGGACAGGCCGACTCCTACGAGCAGTACTTC. Its protein is CASSYRIGQADSYEQYF. This chain joins TRBV7-9 and TRBJ2-7; TRBD1 matches at 7 bases. The CDR3 consists of 17 residues. Germline V gene sequence: CDR1 SEHNR, CDR2 FQNEAQ (reference sequence). The trim removed 4 bases at V and 0 bases at J, leaving 12 bases unmatched.

This clonotype has at least ten counts. V gene TRBV29-1 combines with J gene TRBJ1-3, with unresolved D. Germline V CDR1 and CDR2: SQVTM, ANQGSEA. The CDR3 consists of 14 residues. The V gene lost 0 bases and the J gene lost 9 bases, with 15 bases spanning the gap. In DNA, the CDR3 is TGCAGCGTTGAAGAACGCTCGGAATCGGGCACCATATATTTT. It encodes CSVEERSESGTIYF.

The V and J genes are TRBV6-1 and TRBJ1-5; 7 bases are a match to TRBD1. CDR1 is MNHNS, CDR2 SASEGT, per germline. This CDR3 region has 14 residues. V lost 5 bases, J lost 3 bases, and 4 bases stayed unmatched. This CDR3 reads CASSIQGINQPQHF. The CDR3, as DNA: TGTGCCAGCAGTATACAGGGGATCAATCAGCCCCAGCATTTT.

At least ten counts were recorded for this clonotype. The chain recombines TRBV19 with TRBJ2-7; no reliable D call. The CDR3 has 12 amino acids. V was cut by 4 bases and J by 6 bases, with 10 bases left in between. Germline loops: CDR1 LNHDA, CDR2 SQIVND (reference sequence). The CDR3: CASSSYLREQYF. For the CDR3, the DNA is TGTGCCAGTAGTAGCTATCTACGCGAGCAGTACTTC.

The chain has TRBV14 and TRBJ2-7; unclear D gene. The CDR3 is 15 residues long. Per germline, CDR1 SGHDN and CDR2 FVKESK. Trimming left V 1 base short and J 2 bases short, with 12 bases between. This chain's CDR3 is CASSQGRTTTYEQYF. As DNA, the CDR3 is TGTGCCAGCAGCCAAGGAAGAACTACAACCTACGAGCAGTACTTC.

The sample holds many counts of this clonotype. The chain joins TRBV7-6 to TRBJ2-2, with 11 bases aligning to TRBD1. The CDR3 covers 17 residues. Trimming removed 3 bases from V and 6 bases from J; junction bases left unmatched: 9. The germline V gene encodes CDR1 SGHVS and CDR2 FNYEAQ. CDR3 nucleotides: TGTGCCAGCAGCTTCGACCCGGACAGGGGGCGGGCCGGGGAGCTGTTTTTT. Its protein is CASSFDPDRGRAGELFF.

With regard to this clonotype: This could be a read error, since a much larger clone is one nucleotide away. The rearrangement joins TRBV7-9 to TRBJ2-7; 8 bases fit TRBD1. Germline V CDR1 and CDR2: SEHNR, FQNEAQ (reference sequence). This CDR3 has 14 residues. The trim removed 4 bases at V and 5 bases at J, leaving 7 bases unmatched. CDR3 nucleotides: TGTGCCAGCAGCTCCCCGGACAGGGCTGACGAGCAGTACTTC. It translates to CASSSPDRADEQYF.

This clonotype came up many times. This chain joins TRBV7-8 and TRBJ1-1, with D possibly TRBD1 on 5 matching bases. The CDR3 has 16 amino acids. V was pared by 4 bases and J by 4 bases, with 19 bases between. Germline V CDR1 and CDR2: SGHVS, FQNEAQ. CDR3 residues: CASSSYWGRYSTEAFF. The CDR3 DNA reads TGTGCCAGCAGCTCGTATTGGGGCAGGTACTCCACTGAAGCTTTCTTT. Complete variable domain (other parts from reference TRBV7-8 and TRBJ1-1): GAGVSQSPRYKVAKRGQDVALRCDPISGHVSLFWYQQALGQGPEFLTYFQNEAQLDKSGLPSDRFFAERPEGSVSTLKIQRTQQEDSAVYLCASSSYWGRYSTEAFFGQGTRLTVV.

With respect to this clonotype: A junction end diverges from the germline sequence, so it may reflect a read error. V and J are TRBV7-8 and TRBJ1-5, with 9 nucleotides matching TRBD1. This CDR3 comprises 11 residues. Germline V gene lookup returns CDR1 SGHVS and CDR2 FQNEAQ. The CDR3 DNA reads TGTGCCAGCAGCCGCGAGAACAGGGGGCTTTTT. This codes for CASSRENRGLF.

This clonotype was detected only a few times. V is TRBV16 and J is TRBJ2-5, with D perhaps TRBD1 (7 bases). The CDR3 contains 16 residues. The germline CDR1 and CDR2 sequences are KGHSY and FQNENV. V lost 3 bases, J lost 2 bases, and 16 bases lay in between. The CDR3 region has the DNA TGTGCCAGCAGCCATCAAGGGGGCGCGGGGCAAGAGACCCAGTACTTC. It specifies CASSHQGGAGQETQYF.

The rearrangement joins TRBV10-3 to TRBJ1-6, with 7 bases matching TRBD1. Germline CDR1 and CDR2: ENHRY and SYGVKD. V gave up 3 bases and J gave up 7 bases; unmatched junction bases: 6. This CDR3 has 15 amino acids. DNA of the CDR3: TGTGCCATCAGTGATCAGGGGACAGCAAATTCACCCCTCCACTTT. Protein sequence: CAISDQGTANSPLHF.

Regarding this clonotype: A read error may produce the germline difference seen at one junction end. The gene calls are TRBV12-3 or TRBV12-4 and TRBJ1-3; weak D call: TRBD1 (6 bases). The CDR3 covers 14 residues. CDR3 DNA sequence: TGTGCCAGCAGAAGGGGGGGTTCTGGAGACACCATATATTTT. Protein product: CASRRGGSGDTIYF.

In its sample, this clonotype was seen a few times. The V and J genes are TRBV4-2 and TRBJ1-1; D uncertain. Germline lookup yields CDR1 LGHNA and CDR2 YNFKEQ. CDR3 size: 13 residues. V lost 0 bases to trimming and J lost 6 bases, with 8 bases between them. The CDR3 reads CASSQDDWAEAFF. The CDR3 coding sequence is TGTGCCAGCAGCCAAGACGATTGGGCTGAAGCTTTCTTT.